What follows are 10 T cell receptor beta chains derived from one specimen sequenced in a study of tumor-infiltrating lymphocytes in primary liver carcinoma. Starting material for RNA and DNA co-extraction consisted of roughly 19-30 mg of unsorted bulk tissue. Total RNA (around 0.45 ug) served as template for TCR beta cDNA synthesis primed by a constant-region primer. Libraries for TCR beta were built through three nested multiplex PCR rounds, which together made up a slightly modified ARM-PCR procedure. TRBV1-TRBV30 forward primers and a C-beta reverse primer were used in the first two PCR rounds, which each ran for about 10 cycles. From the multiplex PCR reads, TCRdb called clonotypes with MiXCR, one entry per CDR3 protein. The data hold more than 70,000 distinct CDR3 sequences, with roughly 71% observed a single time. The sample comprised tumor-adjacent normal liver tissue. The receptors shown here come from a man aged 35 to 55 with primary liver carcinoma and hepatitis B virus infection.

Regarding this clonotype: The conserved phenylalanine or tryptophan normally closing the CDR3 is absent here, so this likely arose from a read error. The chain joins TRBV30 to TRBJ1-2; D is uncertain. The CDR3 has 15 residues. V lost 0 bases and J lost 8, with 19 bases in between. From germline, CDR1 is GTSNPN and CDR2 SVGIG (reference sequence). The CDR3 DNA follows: TGTGCCTGGAGTGTCTGGTGGAAGGGTACCAACGGCTACACCTCC. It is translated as CAWSVWWKGTNGYTS.

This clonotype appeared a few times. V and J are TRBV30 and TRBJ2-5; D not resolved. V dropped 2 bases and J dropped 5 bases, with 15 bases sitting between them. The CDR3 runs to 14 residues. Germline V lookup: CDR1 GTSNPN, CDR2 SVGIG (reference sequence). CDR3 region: CAWSTSSGWETQYF. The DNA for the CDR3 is TGTGCCTGGAGTACCTCCTCGGGCTGGGAGACCCAGTACTTC.

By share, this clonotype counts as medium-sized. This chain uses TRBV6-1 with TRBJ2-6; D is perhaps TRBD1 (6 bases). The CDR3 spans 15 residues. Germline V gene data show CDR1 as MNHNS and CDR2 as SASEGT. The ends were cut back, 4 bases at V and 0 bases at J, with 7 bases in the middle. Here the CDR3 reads CASSGTASGANVLTF. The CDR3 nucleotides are TGTGCCAGCAGTGGGACAGCCTCTGGGGCCAACGTCCTGACTTTC.

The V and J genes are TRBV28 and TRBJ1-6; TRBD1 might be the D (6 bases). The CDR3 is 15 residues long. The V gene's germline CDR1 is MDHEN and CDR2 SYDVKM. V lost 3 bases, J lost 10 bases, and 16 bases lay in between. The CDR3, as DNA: TGTGCCAGCAGTTTTGACGGGGGGCTGGGATCACCCCTCCACTTT. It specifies CASSFDGGLGSPLHF.

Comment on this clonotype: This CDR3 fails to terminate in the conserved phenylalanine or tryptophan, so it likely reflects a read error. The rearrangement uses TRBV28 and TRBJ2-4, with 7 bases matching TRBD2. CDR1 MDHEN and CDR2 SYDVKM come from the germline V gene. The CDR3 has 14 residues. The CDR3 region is CASSLVGGLNIQYI. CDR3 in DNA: TGCGCCAGCAGTTTAGTGGGAGGGTTGAACATTCAGTACATC.

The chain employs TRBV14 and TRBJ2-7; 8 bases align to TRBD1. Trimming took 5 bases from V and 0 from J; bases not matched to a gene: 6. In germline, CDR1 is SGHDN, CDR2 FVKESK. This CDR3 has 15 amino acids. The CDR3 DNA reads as TGTGCCAGCAGCTCCCGGGGACAGGACTCCTACGAGCAGTACTTC. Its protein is CASSSRGQDSYEQYF. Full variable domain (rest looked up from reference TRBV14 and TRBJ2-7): EAGVTQFPSHSVIEKGQTVTLRCDPISGHDNLYWYRRVMGKEIKFLLHFVKESKQDESGMPNNRFLAERTGGTYSTLKVQPAELEDSGVYFCASSSRGQDSYEQYFGPGTRLTVT.

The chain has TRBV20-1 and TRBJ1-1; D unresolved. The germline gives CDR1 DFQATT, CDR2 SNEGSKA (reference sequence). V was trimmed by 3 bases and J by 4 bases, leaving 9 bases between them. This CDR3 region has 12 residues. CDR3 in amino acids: CSASTRATEAFF. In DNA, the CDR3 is TGCAGTGCTAGTACTCGTGCCACTGAAGCTTTCTTT.

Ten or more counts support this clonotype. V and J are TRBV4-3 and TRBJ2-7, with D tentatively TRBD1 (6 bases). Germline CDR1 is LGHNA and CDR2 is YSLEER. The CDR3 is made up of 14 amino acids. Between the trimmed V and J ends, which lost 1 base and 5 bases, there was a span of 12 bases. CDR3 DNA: TGCGCCAGCAGCCAAGGTGGGGGCTCAGACGAGCAGTACTTC. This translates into CASSQGGGSDEQYF.

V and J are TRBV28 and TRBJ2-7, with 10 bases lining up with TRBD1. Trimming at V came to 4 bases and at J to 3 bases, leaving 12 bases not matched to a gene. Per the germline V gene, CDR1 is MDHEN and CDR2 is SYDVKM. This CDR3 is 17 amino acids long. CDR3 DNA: TGTGCCAGCAGTTACTATTACCGGGACAGGGGCATCTACGAGCAGTACTTC. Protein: CASSYYYRDRGIYEQYF.

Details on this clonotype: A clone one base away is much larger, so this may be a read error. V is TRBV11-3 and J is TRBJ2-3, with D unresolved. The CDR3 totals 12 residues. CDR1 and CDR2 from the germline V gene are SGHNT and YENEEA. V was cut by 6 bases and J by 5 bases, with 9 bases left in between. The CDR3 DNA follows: TGTGCCAGCAGATTCAATGAAGATACGCAGTATTTT. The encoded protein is CASRFNEDTQYF.